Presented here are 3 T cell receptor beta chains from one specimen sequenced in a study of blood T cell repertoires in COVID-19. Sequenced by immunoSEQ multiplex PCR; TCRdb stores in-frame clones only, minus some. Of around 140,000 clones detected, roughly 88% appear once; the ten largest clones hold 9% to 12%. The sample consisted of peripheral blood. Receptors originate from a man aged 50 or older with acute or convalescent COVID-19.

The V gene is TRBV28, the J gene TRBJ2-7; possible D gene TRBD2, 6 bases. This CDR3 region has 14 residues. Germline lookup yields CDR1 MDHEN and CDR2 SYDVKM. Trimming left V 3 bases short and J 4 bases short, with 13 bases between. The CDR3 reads CASSLGTPVYEQYF. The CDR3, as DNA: TGTGCCAGCAGTTTGGGGACTCCGGTGTACGAGCAGTACTTC.

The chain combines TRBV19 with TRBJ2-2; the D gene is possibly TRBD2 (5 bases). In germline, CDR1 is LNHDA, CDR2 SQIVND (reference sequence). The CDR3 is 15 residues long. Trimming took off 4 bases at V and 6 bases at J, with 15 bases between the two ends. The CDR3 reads CASSRKGDLAGELFF. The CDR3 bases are TGTGCCAGTAGTAGAAAGGGAGATCTGGCCGGGGAGCTGTTTTTT.

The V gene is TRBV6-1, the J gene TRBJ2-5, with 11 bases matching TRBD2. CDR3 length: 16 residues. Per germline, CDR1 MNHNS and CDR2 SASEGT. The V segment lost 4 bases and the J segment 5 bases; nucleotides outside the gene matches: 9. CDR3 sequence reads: CASSVTLAGGHETQYF. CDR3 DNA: TGTGCCAGCAGTGTAACTTTAGCGGGGGGGCATGAGACCCAGTACTTC.